The 14 T cell receptor beta chains below were found in one sample sequenced in a study of monozygotic twins with cystic fibrosis. Method: immunoSEQ multiplex PCR; TCRdb's copy keeps in-frame clones and lacks some. This sample has 8,000 to 10,000 clones, with approximately 90% found just once. Sequencing input: blood. All receptors come from a boy between 2 and 15 years old with cystic fibrosis.

This chain links TRBV5-1 with TRBJ2-7, with TRBD1 matching over 7 bases. Germline CDR1 SGHRS, CDR2 YFSETQ. The CDR3 runs to 15 residues. V was pared by 0 bases and J by 3 bases, with 6 bases of the junction left unmatched. CDR3 DNA sequence: TGCGCCAGCAGCTTGGGTTTTGGGGACAGCTACGAGCAGTACGTC. Translated, it gives CASSLGFGDSYEQYV.

V gene TRBV29-1 combines with J gene TRBJ1-2; 7 bases fit TRBD1. After removal of 7 bases from V and 6 bases from J, the junction contained 14 bases not matched to a gene. CDR3 length: 14 amino acids. Germline V gene data show CDR1 as SQVTM and CDR2 as ANQGSEA. The CDR3 loop reads CSATGLQGWDGYTF. The DNA of the CDR3 is TGCAGCGCCACGGGACTACAGGGGTGGGATGGCTACACCTTC.

The rearrangement joins TRBV6-5 to TRBJ1-6; 7 bases map to TRBD1. V shed 5 bases and J 10 bases; nucleotides not matched to a gene: 8. Germline V gives CDR1 MNHEY, CDR2 SVGAGI. The CDR3 covers 14 residues. The chain's CDR3 is CASSPRDSNSPLHF. As DNA, the CDR3 is TGTGCCAGCAGTCCTCGGGACAGTAACTCACCCCTCCACTTT.

The chain joins TRBV15 to TRBJ1-3; D possibly corresponds to TRBD1 (5 bases). V gave up 1 base and J gave up 0 bases, with 10 bases separating them. Germline V gives CDR1 LNHNV, CDR2 YYDKDF (reference sequence). The CDR3 runs to 16 residues. CDR3 region: CATSRGNGGSGNTIYF. In nucleotides, the CDR3 is TGTGCCACCAGCAGAGGAAACGGGGGCTCTGGAAACACCATATATTTT.

This clone was seen only a few times. The chain uses TRBV27 and TRBJ2-7, with D possibly called TRBD1 or TRBD2 (5 bases each). The V gene's germline CDR1 is MNHEY and CDR2 SMNVEV (reference sequence). The CDR3 covers 14 residues. Trimming removed 3 bases from V and 2 bases from J, with 11 bases in between. CDR3 in DNA: TGTGCCAGCAGTTTTTGGGACGGAGCCTACGAGCAGTACTTC. Translated: CASSFWDGAYEQYF.

The chain combines TRBV10-2 with TRBJ1-6; D unresolved. The germline gives CDR1 WSHSY, CDR2 SAAADI. V lost 5 bases and J lost 5, with 4 bases in between. The CDR3 has 12 residues. CDR3 sequence (DNA): TGCGCCAGCAGTTTCGATAATTCACCCCTCCACTTT. Residues: CASSFDNSPLHF.

The rearrangement joins TRBV6-5 to TRBJ1-2; D call uncertain. The CDR3 has 14 residues. CDR1 MNHEY and CDR2 SVGAGI come from the germline V gene. Trimming took off 0 bases at V and 4 bases at J, with 9 bases between the two ends. The CDR3 loop reads CASSYSRVGYGYTF. As DNA, the CDR3 is TGTGCCAGCAGTTACTCGAGAGTGGGCTATGGCTACACCTTC.

This clone was detected only once. The V gene is TRBV5-4, the J gene TRBJ2-2, with TRBD2 as a possible D gene (6 bases). Trimming removed 4 bases at V and 1 base at J, with 11 bases between. The CDR3 spans 15 residues. The germline V gene encodes CDR1 SGHNT and CDR2 YYREEE (reference sequence). DNA of the CDR3: TGTGCCAGCAGCCCCGGGACTCGGAACACCGGGGAGCTGTTTTTT. This codes for CASSPGTRNTGELFF.

The chain employs TRBV7-8 and TRBJ2-5, with TRBD1 identical over 8 bases. Germline V CDR1 and CDR2: SGHVS, FQNEAQ. CDR3 length: 15 amino acids. Unmatched junction bases numbered 8, after V lost 5 bases and J lost 3 bases. The CDR3 protein is CASSLQGAQKETQYF. CDR3 nucleotides: TGTGCCAGCAGCCTCCAGGGGGCGCAGAAAGAGACCCAGTACTTC.

The chain has TRBV6-1 and TRBJ1-1; D unresolved. From germline, CDR1 is MNHNS and CDR2 SASEGT. This CDR3 is built from 13 residues. Trimming took off 4 bases at V and 2 bases at J, with 8 bases between the two ends. The CDR3 here is CASSVVYNTEAFF. CDR3 in DNA: TGTGCCAGCAGTGTGGTGTATAACACTGAAGCTTTCTTT.

J is TRBJ1-5 and V is TRBV10-3, with D uncertain. Germline CDR1 and CDR2: ENHRY and SYGVKD. Deletions cut 2 bases from V and 3 bases from J, with 5 bases between. There are 13 residues in the CDR3. The CDR3 DNA is TGTGCCATCAGTGAGGGTGTCAATCAGCCCCAGCATTTT. It is translated as CAISEGVNQPQHF.

The J gene is TRBJ2-2, the V gene TRBV7-9; D is perhaps TRBD2 (7 bases). Germline V lookup: CDR1 SEHNR, CDR2 FQNEAQ (reference sequence). Trimming cost V 5 bases and J 0 bases, with 13 bases left between them. The CDR3 loop spans 16 amino acids. The CDR3 bases are TGTGCCAGCAGCCTGCGGGGGCTCGCGAACACCGGGGAGCTGTTTTTT. This sequence encodes CASSLRGLANTGELFF.

The chain combines TRBV7-9 with TRBJ2-7, with 7 bases identical to TRBD2. V was pared by 4 bases and J by 9 bases, with 0 bases of the junction left unmatched. The CDR3 has 10 amino acids. CDR1 is SEHNR and CDR2 is FQNEAQ in the germline V gene (reference sequence). CDR3 amino acids: CASSWEGQYF. The CDR3 coding sequence is TGTGCCAGCAGCTGGGAGGGGCAGTACTTC.

V and J are TRBV10-3 and TRBJ2-7; 9 nucleotides line up with TRBD1. This CDR3 region has 14 residues. In germline, CDR1 is ENHRY, CDR2 SYGVKD. Trimming removed 10 bases from V and 5 bases from J; junction bases left unmatched: 12. CDR3 DNA: TGTGCCACCGCTGGTCGGGACAGGGCGGACGAGCAGTACTTC. Protein: CATAGRDRADEQYF.